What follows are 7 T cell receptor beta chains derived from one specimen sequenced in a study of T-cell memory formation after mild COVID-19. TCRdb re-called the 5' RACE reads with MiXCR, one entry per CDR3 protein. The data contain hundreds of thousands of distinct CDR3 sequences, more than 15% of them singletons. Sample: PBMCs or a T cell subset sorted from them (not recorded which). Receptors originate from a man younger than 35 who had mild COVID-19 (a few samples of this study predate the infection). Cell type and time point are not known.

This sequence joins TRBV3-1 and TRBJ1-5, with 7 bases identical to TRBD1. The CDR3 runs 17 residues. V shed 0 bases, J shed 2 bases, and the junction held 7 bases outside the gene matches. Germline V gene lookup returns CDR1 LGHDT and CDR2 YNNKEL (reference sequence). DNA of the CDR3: TGTGCCAGCAGCCAAGAAGGGGGCAGGAGAGGCAATCAGCCCCAGCATTTT. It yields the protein CASSQEGGRRGNQPQHF.

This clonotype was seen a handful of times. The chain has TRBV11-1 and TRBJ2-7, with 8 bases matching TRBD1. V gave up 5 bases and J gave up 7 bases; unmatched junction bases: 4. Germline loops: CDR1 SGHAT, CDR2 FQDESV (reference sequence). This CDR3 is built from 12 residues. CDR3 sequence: CASSLDREEQYF. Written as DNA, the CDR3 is TGTGCCAGCAGCCTGGACAGGGAGGAGCAGTACTTC.

The CDR3 here is CASSQEGTYNSPLHF. CDR3 DNA sequence: TGCGCCAGCAGCCAAGAGGGGACCTATAATTCACCCCTCCACTTT. The rearrangement joins TRBV4-3 to TRBJ1-6, with D unresolved. The CDR3 extends over 15 amino acids. With 0 bases removed from V and 2 bases from J, the gap between germline ends came to 5 bases. The germline gives CDR1 LGHNA, CDR2 YSLEER.

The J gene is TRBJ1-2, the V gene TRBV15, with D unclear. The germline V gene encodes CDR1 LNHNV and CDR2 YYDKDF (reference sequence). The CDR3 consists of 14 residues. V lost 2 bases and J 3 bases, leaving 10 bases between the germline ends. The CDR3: CATSRTYADYGYTF. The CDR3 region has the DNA TGTGCCACCAGCAGAACATATGCTGACTATGGCTACACCTTC. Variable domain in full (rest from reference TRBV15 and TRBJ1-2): DAMVIQNPRYQVTQFGKPVTLSCSQTLNHNVMYWYQQKSSQAPKLLFHYYDKDFNNEADTPDNFQSRRPNTSFCFLDIRSPGLGDTAMYLCATSRTYADYGYTFGSGTRLTVV.

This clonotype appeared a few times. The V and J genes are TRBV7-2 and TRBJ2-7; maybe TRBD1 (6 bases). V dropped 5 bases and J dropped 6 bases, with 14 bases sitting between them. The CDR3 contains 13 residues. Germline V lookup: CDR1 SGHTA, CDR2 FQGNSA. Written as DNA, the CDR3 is TGTGCCAGCAGCCTACACAGGGAAGGCGAGCAGTACGTC. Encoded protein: CASSLHREGEQYV.

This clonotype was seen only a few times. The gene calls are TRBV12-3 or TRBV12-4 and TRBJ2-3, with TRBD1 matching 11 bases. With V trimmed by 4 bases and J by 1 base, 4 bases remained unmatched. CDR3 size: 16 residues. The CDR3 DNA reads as TGTGCCAGCAGTTGGACAGGGGGCGTCGGCACAGATACGCAGTATTTT. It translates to CASSWTGGVGTDTQYF.

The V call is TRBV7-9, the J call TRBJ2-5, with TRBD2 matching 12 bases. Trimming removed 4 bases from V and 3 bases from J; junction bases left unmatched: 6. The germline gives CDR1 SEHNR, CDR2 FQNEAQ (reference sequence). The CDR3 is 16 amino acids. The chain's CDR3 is CASSSRRTSGEETQYF. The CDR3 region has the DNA TGTGCCAGCAGCTCGCGGAGGACTAGCGGGGAAGAGACCCAGTACTTC. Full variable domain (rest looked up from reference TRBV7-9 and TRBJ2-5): DTGVSQNPRHKITKRGQNVTFRCDPISEHNRLYWYRQTLGQGPEFLTYFQNEAQLEKSRLLSDRFSAERPKGSFSTLEIQRTEQGDSAMYLCASSSRRTSGEETQYFGPGTRLLVL.